A selection of T cell receptor beta chains follows, all from one sample in a study of neurological immune-mediated disorders. TCRdb fed the 5' RACE reads into MiXCR, producing one record per CDR3 protein. The table shows about 49,000 distinct CDR3 sequences, with about 9% occurring only once. The material sequenced was PBMCs. These receptors originate from a woman between 35 and 50 years old in good health. Each CDR3 is given with its conserved first and last residue. D genes are given only for firm matches. The listing skips clone size in some rows; elsewhere it reads once, few, many or a size class.

v_gene	j_gene	abundance	d_gene	len	CDR3aa	CDR3nt
TRBV25-1	TRBJ1-2	many	.	14	CASSVAALNYGYTF	TGTGCCAGCAGTGTCGCGGCACTGAACTATGGCTACACCTTC
TRBV10-3	TRBJ1-5	many	.	13	CAIRPGLNQPQHF	TGTGCCATCAGACCAGGACTCAATCAGCCCCAGCATTTT
TRBV5-1	TRBJ2-2	.	TRBD2	15	CANSLPSGSAGELFF	TGCGCCAACAGCTTGCCTAGCGGGAGTGCCGGGGAGCTGTTTTTT
TRBV5-6	TRBJ2-7	many	.	14	CASSLRIVSYEQYF	TGTGCCAGCAGCCTTCGAATCGTCTCCTACGAGCAGTACTTC
TRBV12-3/TRBV12-4	TRBJ1-2	many	TRBD1	14	CASNKIDRAYGYTF	TGTGCCAGCAATAAAATCGACAGGGCCTATGGCTACACCTTC
TRBV20-1	TRBJ2-6	many	.	14	CSASPSRGANVLTF	TGCAGTGCTAGTCCCTCCCGAGGGGCCAACGTCCTGACTTTC
TRBV12-3/TRBV12-4	TRBJ1-2	many	.	15	CASRPGLGEDYGYTF	TGTGCCAGCAGACCCGGGCTCGGGGAAGACTATGGCTACACCTTC
TRBV5-1	TRBJ2-7	many	.	13	CASAPGRFHEQYF	TGCGCCAGCGCCCCAGGGCGGTTCCACGAGCAGTACTTC
TRBV7-8	TRBJ2-2	many	.	12	CASSSNTGELFF	TGTGCCAGCAGCTCCAACACCGGGGAGCTGTTTTTT
TRBV7-8	TRBJ1-2	many	.	12	CASTGTNYGYTF	TGTGCCAGCACCGGAACTAACTATGGCTACACCTTC
TRBV6-2/TRBV6-3	TRBJ1-5	many	.	15	CASSQQGHSNQPQHF	TGTGCCAGCAGTCAACAGGGTCATAGCAATCAGCCCCAGCATTTT
TRBV6-1	TRBJ2-5	.	TRBD1	16	CASSPSIQGVRETQYF	TGTGCCAGCAGTCCCTCGATACAGGGGGTAAGGGAGACCCAGTACTTC
TRBV20-1	TRBJ2-6	.	.	17	CSAIDGSRSSGANVLTF	TGCAGTGCTATAGATGGCTCGCGGTCCTCTGGGGCCAACGTCCTGACTTTC
TRBV10-3	TRBJ1-2	.	.	13	CAISDRGTGGYTF	TGTGCCATCAGTGACAGGGGAACAGGGGGCTACACCTTC
TRBV7-2	TRBJ2-1	many	.	15	CASSLVALPDNEQFF	TGTGCCAGCAGCTTAGTAGCCCTGCCGGACAATGAGCAGTTCTTC
TRBV6-6	TRBJ2-1	many	TRBD2	18	CASSYQGGSGGAYNEQFF	TGTGCCAGCAGTTATCAGGGAGGTAGCGGGGGGGCTTACAATGAGCAGTTCTTC
TRBV3-1	TRBJ2-5	many	.	14	CASSQQALQGTQYF	TGTGCCAGCAGCCAACAGGCCCTCCAGGGGACCCAGTACTTC
TRBV7-6	TRBJ2-3	many	TRBD2	15	CASSLSAGGPDTQYF	TGTGCCAGCAGCCTCTCTGCGGGGGGGCCAGATACGCAGTATTTT
TRBV15	TRBJ2-4	many	TRBD1	16	CATSRTRQGAKNIQYF	TGTGCCACCAGCAGGACGAGACAGGGGGCCAAAAACATTCAGTACTTC
TRBV6-5	TRBJ2-3	many	TRBD2	14	CASSLGGSTDTQYF	TGTGCCAGCAGCCTCGGGGGGAGCACAGATACGCAGTATTTT
TRBV20-1	TRBJ2-1	many	.	15	CSAEGGPGVTNEQFF	TGCAGTGCCGAGGGGGGGCCGGGCGTTACGAATGAGCAGTTCTTC
TRBV5-1	TRBJ2-3	many	TRBD1	15	CASSLAGQGTDTQYF	TGCGCCAGCAGCTTGGCGGGACAGGGAACAGATACGCAGTATTTT
TRBV7-9	TRBJ2-3	.	TRBD2	16	CASSCNLAGLTDTQYF	TGTGCCAGCAGTTGTAACCTAGCGGGGCTCACAGATACGCAGTATTTT
TRBV12-3/TRBV12-4	TRBJ2-3	many	.	12	CASSLGRNTQYF	TGTGCCAGCAGCCTCGGACGAAATACGCAGTATTTT
TRBV24-1	TRBJ1-1	.	.	13	CATSYIGNTEAFF	TGTGCTACCAGTTATATAGGGAACACTGAAGCTTTCTTT
TRBV20-1	TRBJ1-2	many	.	14	CSARDDTGIYGYTF	TGCAGTGCTAGAGACGATACAGGGATCTATGGCTACACCTTC
TRBV6-5	TRBJ1-6	many	.	16	CASSYARGSYNSPLHF	TGTGCCAGCAGTTACGCCCGTGGCTCCTATAATTCACCCCTCCACTTT
TRBV9	TRBJ2-3	many	TRBD2	15	CASSSQVAGTDTQYF	TGTGCCAGCAGCTCCCAGGTAGCGGGGACAGATACGCAGTATTTT
TRBV9	TRBJ1-2	many	.	15	CASSGFKGESYGYTF	TGTGCCAGCAGCGGATTCAAGGGGGAGAGCTATGGCTACACCTTC
TRBV6-2/TRBV6-3	TRBJ1-1	many	.	14	CASTINPTHTEAFF	TGTGCCAGCACCATAAACCCGACTCACACTGAAGCTTTCTTT
TRBV5-6	TRBJ2-1	many	TRBD2	16	CASSFSSGSSYNEQFF	TGTGCCAGCAGTTTTTCTAGCGGGAGTTCCTACAATGAGCAGTTCTTC
TRBV12-3/TRBV12-4	TRBJ2-5	many	.	16	CASSLDREMYQETQYF	TGTGCCAGCAGTTTAGACAGGGAGATGTACCAAGAGACCCAGTACTTC
TRBV5-1	TRBJ2-7	.	TRBD2	18	CASSLMGLAGQSSYEQYF	TGCGCCAGCAGCCTGATGGGACTAGCGGGTCAGAGCTCCTACGAGCAGTACTTC
TRBV3-1	TRBJ1-1	many	.	18	CASSQDGIFVSVFAEAFF	TGTGCCAGCAGCCAAGATGGCATCTTTGTCAGTGTTTTTGCTGAAGCTTTCTTT
TRBV6-2/TRBV6-3	TRBJ1-1	many	.	15	CASRNGGAQDTEAFF	TGTGCCAGCAGGAACGGTGGGGCGCAGGACACTGAAGCTTTCTTT
TRBV7-2	TRBJ2-5	many	.	12	CASSFYQETQYF	TGTGCCAGCAGCTTCTATCAAGAGACCCAGTACTTC
TRBV5-1	TRBJ1-1	many	.	17	CASSLIRDRHLNTEAFF	TGCGCCAGCAGCTTGATCCGAGACAGGCACTTGAACACTGAAGCTTTCTTT
TRBV5-6	TRBJ2-4	many	.	17	CASSLAFLDPAKNIQYF	TGTGCCAGCAGCTTGGCCTTCTTAGATCCAGCCAAAAACATTCAGTACTTC
TRBV7-2	TRBJ2-2	many	.	15	CASSPTGLATGELFF	TGTGCCAGCAGCCCCACAGGGCTGGCCACCGGGGAGCTGTTTTTT